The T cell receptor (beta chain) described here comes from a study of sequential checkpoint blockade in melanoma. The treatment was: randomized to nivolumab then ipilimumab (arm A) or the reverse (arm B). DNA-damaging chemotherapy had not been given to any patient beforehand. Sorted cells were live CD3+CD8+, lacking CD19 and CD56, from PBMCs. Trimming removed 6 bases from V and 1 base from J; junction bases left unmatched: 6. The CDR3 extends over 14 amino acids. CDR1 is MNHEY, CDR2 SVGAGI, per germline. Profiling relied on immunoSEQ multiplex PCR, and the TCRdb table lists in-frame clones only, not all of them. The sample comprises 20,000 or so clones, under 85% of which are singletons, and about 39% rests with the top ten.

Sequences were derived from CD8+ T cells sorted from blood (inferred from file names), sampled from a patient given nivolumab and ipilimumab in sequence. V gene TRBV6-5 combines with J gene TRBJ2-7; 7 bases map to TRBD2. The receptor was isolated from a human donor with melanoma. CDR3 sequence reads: CASSRGEGSYEQYF. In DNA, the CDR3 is TGTGCCAGCAGCCGGGGGGAGGGTTCCTACGAGCAGTACTTC.